A single sample gave rise to the 21 T cell receptor beta chains below, sequenced in a study of T cell repertoires in cytomegalovirus infection. Their cognate antigens are unknown. Each CDR3 protein gets one entry after TCRdb re-called the reads with MiXCR. This sample carries about 920,000 distinct CDR3 sequences, approximately 33% of them seen once, and the ten largest clones take roughly 13%. The sample here was cultured CD8+ T cells from PBMCs, taken from culture after CMV antigen stimulation. All receptors derive from a human donor in good health (CMV status not recorded). Some clones in this sample may be carry-over from other donors' samples.

The chain employs TRBV7-9 and TRBJ1-2, with unresolved D. Germline-derived CDR1 and CDR2 are SEHNR and FQNEAQ (reference sequence). The V end was cut by 1 base, the J end by 7 bases, with 7 bases between. This CDR3 has 12 amino acids. This chain's CDR3 is CASSLVDVGYTF. The CDR3 DNA follows: TGTGCCAGCAGCTTAGTCGACGTTGGCTACACCTTC.

This chain connects TRBV7-8 to TRBJ1-2; a weak D match, TRBD1 (5 bases). The CDR3 is 16 residues long. Trimming cost V 1 base and J 5 bases, with 17 bases left between them. The germline gives CDR1 SGHVS, CDR2 FQNEAQ. Written as DNA, the CDR3 is TGTGCCAGCAGCTTAGGGAACGGGGCCCCGCAGTATGGCTACACCTTC. As protein: CASSLGNGAPQYGYTF.

This clonotype appeared once. The chain couples TRBV19 to TRBJ1-2; D remains ambiguous. The CDR3 is made up of 14 amino acids. The germline CDR1 and CDR2 sequences are LNHDA and SQIVND (reference sequence). The V gene lost 1 base and the J gene lost 3 bases, with 9 bases spanning the gap. CDR3 in DNA: TGTGCCAGTAGTATAGGGGCTCTCCACTATGGCTACACCTTC. Translating gives CASSIGALHYGYTF. The full variable domain, with the rest looked up from reference TRBV19 and TRBJ1-2, is DGGITQSPKYLFRKEGQNVTLSCEQNLNHDAMYWYRQDPGQGLRLIYYSQIVNDFQKGDIAEGYSVSREKKESFPLTVTSAQKNPTAFYLCASSIGALHYGYTFGSGTRLTVV.

This chain connects TRBV27 to TRBJ2-6; 8 bases match TRBD1. The V segment lost 10 bases and the J segment 0 bases; nucleotides outside the gene matches: 11. The germline V gene encodes CDR1 MNHEY and CDR2 SMNVEV (reference sequence). The CDR3 consists of 17 residues. The CDR3 coding sequence is TGTGCCAACACCTCGGACAGGGTCTACTCTGGGGCCAACGTCCTGACTTTC. Protein: CANTSDRVYSGANVLTF.

Many counts were recorded for this clonotype. The CDR3 sequence is CASSPIQEYSYEQYF. DNA for the CDR3: TGTGCCAGCAGCCCGATACAGGAATACTCCTACGAGCAGTACTTC. V gene TRBV7-8 combines with J gene TRBJ2-7; D is perhaps TRBD1 (5 bases). The CDR3 contains 15 residues. Trimming took off 5 bases at V and 0 bases at J, with 14 bases between the two ends. Germline values: CDR1 SGHVS, CDR2 FQNEAQ.

This clonotype turned up a few times. The genes are TRBV28 and TRBJ1-2; no firm D call. Trimming stripped 6 bases from V and 4 bases from J, with 18 bases between. Germline values: CDR1 MDHEN, CDR2 SYDVKM. The CDR3 runs to 15 residues. In DNA form, the CDR3 reads TGTGCCAGCAGCCTAAGGGAGGTTCCGATCTATGGCTACACCTTC. This translates into CASSLREVPIYGYTF.

In this sample, this clonotype turned up many times. The chain employs TRBV12-3 or TRBV12-4 and TRBJ2-5, with D tentatively TRBD2 (5 bases). There are 13 residues in the CDR3. Trimming took 5 bases from V and 1 from J, leaving 8 bases between them. The CDR3 DNA sequence: TGTGCCAGCAGTACGGCGGGCCAAGAGACCCAGTACTTC. It codes for CASSTAGQETQYF.

The chain links TRBV27 to TRBJ2-5; unclear D gene. In germline, CDR1 is MNHEY, CDR2 SMNVEV (reference sequence). V was pared by 2 bases and J by 0 bases, with 7 bases between. The CDR3 loop spans 14 amino acids. DNA of the CDR3: TGTGCCAGCAGTTTACAGAGATACCAAGAGACCCAGTACTTC. The encoded protein is CASSLQRYQETQYF.

The sample holds a few counts of this clonotype. The chain carries TRBV7-8 and TRBJ2-3, with D possibly being TRBD1 or TRBD2 (7 bases each). The ends were cut back, 7 bases at V and 5 bases at J, with 19 bases in the middle. Germline-derived CDR1 and CDR2 are SGHVS and FQNEAQ. CDR3 length: 15 amino acids. The DNA for the CDR3 is TGTGCCAGCACCCCAGGGGGGGGTCCGGGAGATACGCAGTATTTT. As protein: CASTPGGGPGDTQYF.

This clonotype was recorded a few times. This chain links TRBV6-1 with TRBJ2-6, with a weak D call TRBD1 (6 bases). Germline CDR1 reads MNHNS; CDR2 reads SASEGT. This CDR3 region has 15 residues. The germline V and J ends were trimmed by 8 bases and 3 bases, with 14 bases remaining between them. In DNA, the CDR3 is TGTGCCAGCTTGTACAGGGAAAGTGGGGCCAACGTCCTGACTTTC. Amino acid sequence: CASLYRESGANVLTF.

This clonotype was found a few times. The chain links TRBV4-1 to TRBJ1-3; D remains ambiguous. Per germline, CDR1 MGHRA and CDR2 YSYEKL. V lost 0 bases and J 2 bases, leaving 11 bases between the germline ends. The CDR3 loop spans 16 amino acids. The CDR3 DNA reads as TGCGCCAGCAGCCAAGACAGAACCTTCCCTGGAAACACCATATATTTT. Amino acid sequence: CASSQDRTFPGNTIYF.

This chain uses TRBV7-9 with TRBJ2-7, with a possible D match to TRBD1 (5 bases). This CDR3 spans 16 amino acids. Germline CDR1 and CDR2: SEHNR and FQNEAQ (reference sequence). V was pared by 7 bases and J by 0 bases, with 19 bases between. The CDR3 DNA follows: TGTGCCAGCACTCCCAGCCAGGGTTTAAGCTCCTACGAGCAGTACTTC. It encodes CASTPSQGLSSYEQYF.

The gene calls are TRBV13 and TRBJ1-2; TRBD1 matches 11 bases. From germline, CDR1 is PRHDT and CDR2 FYEKMQ (reference sequence). This CDR3 contains 15 residues. V dropped 5 bases and J dropped 4; count of bases not matched to a gene: 6. DNA of the CDR3: TGTGCCAGCAGCCCCGGGACAGGGGGGGCCTATGGCTACACCTTC. Its protein is CASSPGTGGAYGYTF.

In this sample, this clonotype turned up a few times. A read error may produce the germline difference seen at one junction end. The V call is TRBV4-1, the J call TRBJ1-4; TRBD1 matches 8 bases. In germline, CDR1 is MGHRA, CDR2 YSYEKL. The CDR3 has 16 amino acids. The CDR3 reads CASSQDPGQGGEKLFF. The CDR3 DNA reads as TGTGCCAGCAGCCAAGATCCCGGACAGGGTGGTGAAAAACTGTTTTTT.

The V and J genes are TRBV7-9 and TRBJ2-1; 7 bases fit TRBD1. Germline V gene lookup returns CDR1 SEHNR and CDR2 FQNEAQ (reference sequence). The CDR3 has 15 amino acids. V lost 5 bases and J lost 0; bases outside the gene matches: 4. CDR3 region: CASSNRDSSYNEQFF. CDR3 in DNA: TGTGCCAGCAGCAACCGGGACAGCTCCTACAATGAGCAGTTCTTC.

This clonotype was detected only a few times. The V call is TRBV6-1, the J call TRBJ2-5, with TRBD2 matching 9 bases. Germline V gives CDR1 MNHNS, CDR2 SASEGT. V was pared by 5 bases and J by 5 bases, with 12 bases of the junction left unmatched. The CDR3 length is 16 residues. The CDR3 region is CASSSPGVAGEETQYF. The CDR3 DNA reads TGTGCCAGCAGTTCCCCGGGGGTAGCGGGGGAGGAGACCCAGTACTTC.

As DNA, the CDR3 is TGTGCCAGCTGGACCGGGGGCTATGGCTACACCTTC. It yields the protein CASWTGGYGYTF. The chain couples TRBV25-1 to TRBJ1-2; perhaps TRBD1 as D (5 bases). The CDR3 is 12 residues long. Trimming shortened V by 8 bases and J by 4 bases, and 11 bases separated the two germline ends. Germline V CDR1 and CDR2: MGHDK, SYGVNS.

This clonotype appeared many times. CDR3 region: CASSPDRLGYTEAFF. CDR3 DNA: TGTGCCAGCAGCCCAGATAGATTAGGGTACACTGAAGCTTTCTTT. This sequence joins TRBV7-6 and TRBJ1-1; no clear D. Deletions cut 5 bases from V and 3 bases from J, with 16 bases between. Germline V CDR1 and CDR2: SGHVS, FNYEAQ. This CDR3 comprises 15 residues.

This clonotype occurred a few times. The rearrangement joins TRBV20-1 to TRBJ2-1; the D gene is possibly TRBD2 (6 bases). Trimming pared 6 bases from V and 10 bases from J, leaving 13 bases between. CDR3 size: 11 residues. Germline values: CDR1 DFQATT, CDR2 SNEGSKA (reference sequence). CDR3 nucleotide sequence: TGCAGTGCCATACAAAGCGGGGAGCAGTTCTTC. It encodes CSAIQSGEQFF.

This chain connects TRBV6-2 or TRBV6-3 to TRBJ2-7, with TRBD1 as a possible D gene (6 bases). V dropped 5 bases and J dropped 3 bases, with 14 bases sitting between them. The germline gives CDR1 MNHEY, CDR2 SVGEGT. CDR3 length equals 14 residues. The CDR3 DNA reads TGTGCCAGCAGTGCCTCCGGGACACTCTACGAGCAGTACTTC. Protein: CASSASGTLYEQYF.

This clonotype showed up many times. This chain uses TRBV7-9 with TRBJ2-3; TRBD2 aligns across 13 bases. This CDR3 region has 16 residues. Germline assignment: CDR1 SEHNR and CDR2 FQNEAQ (reference sequence). V lost 4 bases, J lost 7 bases, and 8 bases stayed unmatched. The CDR3 sequence: CASSSSTSGGTYTQYF. CDR3 nucleotides: TGTGCCAGCAGCTCGTCGACTAGCGGGGGGACATATACGCAGTATTTT. The whole variable domain, filled in from reference TRBV7-9 and TRBJ2-3, reads DTGVSQNPRHKITKRGQNVTFRCDPISEHNRLYWYRQTLGQGPEFLTYFQNEAQLEKSRLLSDRFSAERPKGSFSTLEIQRTEQGDSAMYLCASSSSTSGGTYTQYFGPGTRLTVL.